One and the same sample provided the 8 T cell receptor beta chains below, sequenced in a study of shared clonotypes between healthy human individuals. Terminally differentiated effector memory CD45RA+ cells were excluded from the naive CD8 cells, which were CD45RO-negative and positively selected for CCR7. Sequenced by immunoSEQ multiplex PCR; TCRdb stores in-frame clones only, minus some. In the table there are about 2 million clones, just under 95% of which are singletons. Sequenced material: naive CD8+ T cells sorted from blood. The receptor source for this set is a man between 18 and 35 years old in good health.

The chain couples TRBV28 to TRBJ2-1, with a possible D match to TRBD2 (5 bases). V was trimmed by 5 bases and J by 10 bases, leaving 9 bases between them. The CDR3 spans 11 residues. Germline loops: CDR1 MDHEN, CDR2 SYDVKM. The DNA of the CDR3 is TGTGCCAGCAGTCCTCCGGGAGAGCAGTTCTTC. It specifies CASSPPGEQFF.

The gene calls are TRBV27 and TRBJ2-3, with D possibly TRBD1 on 6 matching bases. Germline lookup yields CDR1 MNHEY and CDR2 SMNVEV (reference sequence). V was shortened by 4 bases and J by 1 base, with 12 bases between the two germline ends. This CDR3 has 15 residues. The CDR3 DNA reads as TGTGCCAGCAGTTCCTCGACAGGAGGCACAGATACGCAGTATTTT. Amino acids: CASSSSTGGTDTQYF.

This clone is a singleton in its sample. The chain is built from TRBV28 and TRBJ2-7; D is unresolved. V dropped 2 bases and J dropped 2 bases, with 13 bases sitting between them. Germline V lookup: CDR1 MDHEN, CDR2 SYDVKM. The CDR3 has 15 residues. In DNA form, the CDR3 reads TGTGCCAGCAGTTTAACCCTCAGTGTAACCTACGAGCAGTACTTC. It yields the protein CASSLTLSVTYEQYF. Based on the CDR3 plus reference TRBV28 and TRBJ2-7, the full variable domain is DVKVTQSSRYLVKRTGEKVFLECVQDMDHENMFWYRQDPGLGLRLIYFSYDVKMKEKGDIPEGYSVSREKKERFSLILESASTNQTSMYLCASSLTLSVTYEQYFGPGTRLTVT.

This rearrangement joins TRBV13 to TRBJ2-7, with D unclear. The CDR3 is 12 amino acids. V gave up 0 bases and J gave up 6 bases, with 6 bases separating them. Per the germline V gene, CDR1 is PRHDT and CDR2 is FYEKMQ (reference sequence). CDR3 DNA sequence: TGTGCCAGCAGCTTAGGAAACTTCGAGCAGTACTTC. As protein: CASSLGNFEQYF.

This clone was detected only once. The chain has TRBV5-5 and TRBJ2-7, with D unclear. In germline, CDR1 is SGHKS, CDR2 YYEKEE (reference sequence). Trimming took 1 base from V and 5 from J, leaving 13 bases between them. The CDR3 consists of 14 residues. CDR3 DNA: TGTGCCAGCAGCTTGCTTCGTGAGTCGGACGAGCAGTACTTC. It is translated as CASSLLRESDEQYF.

V is TRBV10-1 and J is TRBJ2-2, with 7 bases aligning to TRBD2. Per germline, CDR1 WNHNN and CDR2 SYGVQD (reference sequence). V was clipped by 0 bases and J by 6 bases; unmatched bases: 7. This CDR3 has 16 amino acids. As DNA, the CDR3 is TGCGCCAGCAGTGAGTCGAGCCGGGAGGTCGCCGGGGAGCTGTTTTTT. It yields the protein CASSESSREVAGELFF.

This sequence joins TRBV6-6 and TRBJ2-4; a possible D gene is TRBD2 (6 bases). This CDR3 spans 14 amino acids. With 2 bases removed from V and 9 bases from J, the gap between germline ends came to 14 bases. Germline CDR1 is MNHNY and CDR2 is SVGAGI (reference sequence). The CDR3 coding sequence is TGTGCCAGCAGTTACCACCCGGGGGTCAGCATTCAGTACTTC. It codes for CASSYHPGVSIQYF.

The chain recombines TRBV7-9 with TRBJ2-5; 12 bases align to TRBD2. V shed 3 bases and J 5 bases; nucleotides not matched to a gene: 7. Germline-derived CDR1 and CDR2 are SEHNR and FQNEAQ (reference sequence). This CDR3 spans 16 amino acids. The CDR3 nucleotides read TGTGCCAGCAGCTTGGTCGGACTAGCGGGAACGGAGACCCAGTACTTC. This sequence encodes CASSLVGLAGTETQYF.